This passage covers 9 T cell receptor beta chains from one sample sequenced in a study of Ad26.COV2.S vaccination and SARS-CoV-2 variants. The protocol was immunoSEQ multiplex PCR, while the TCRdb copy is restricted to in-frame clones and leaves out a portion. The sample contains roughly 320,000 clones, around 86% of which appear only once. Described treatment: some 20 received Ad26.COV2.S at low or high dose, single or two shots; 5 received placebo; per-sample allocation not given. Sampling was performed 63 days after the first vaccine or placebo injection. The sequencing used peripheral blood, collected in a trial of Ad26.COV2.S vaccine versus placebo. Every receptor here comes from a person aged 18-65 years who received the Ad26.COV2.S COVID-19 vaccine or a placebo.

The chain couples TRBV6-5 to TRBJ2-5; 13 nucleotides match TRBD2. Germline CDR1 and CDR2: MNHEY and SVGAGI. There are 15 residues in the CDR3. V gave up 5 bases and J gave up 3 bases; unmatched junction bases: 3. The chain's CDR3 is CASSQGLAGKETQYF. CDR3 in DNA: TGTGCCAGCAGTCAGGGACTAGCGGGGAAAGAGACCCAGTACTTC.

The chain carries TRBV6-2 or TRBV6-3 and TRBJ2-7; 10 nucleotides align to TRBD2. Trimming at V came to 5 bases and at J to 0 bases, leaving 7 bases not matched to a gene. This CDR3 contains 16 residues. From germline, CDR1 is MNHEY and CDR2 SVGEGT. The CDR3 region has the DNA TGTGCCAGCAGTATAGCGGGGGGACCATTCTCCTACGAGCAGTACTTC. Translating gives CASSIAGGPFSYEQYF.

The gene calls are TRBV2 and TRBJ1-2, with D possibly matching TRBD1 (6 bases). The CDR3 runs to 14 residues. The germline V gene encodes CDR1 SNHLY and CDR2 FYNNEI. The germline V and J ends were trimmed by 1 base and 2 bases, with 8 bases remaining between them. The DNA for the CDR3 is TGTGCCAGCAGTGAAGACGGACAGAACTATGGCTACACCTTC. This sequence encodes CASSEDGQNYGYTF.

The chain recombines TRBV5-4 with TRBJ1-1, with 8 nucleotides matching TRBD1. V trimming: 4 bases; J trimming: 1 base; junction bases outside the gene matches: 3. Germline CDR1 reads SGHNT; CDR2 reads YYREEE (reference sequence). The CDR3 contains 14 residues. CDR3 in amino acids: CASSRTGGNTEAFF. CDR3 DNA: TGTGCCAGCAGCCGAACAGGGGGGAACACTGAAGCTTTCTTT.

This clone came up once. V usage is TRBV18 and J usage is TRBJ1-2; a weak D match, TRBD1 (5 bases). Trimming removed 2 bases from V and 4 bases from J, with 8 bases in between. CDR1 and CDR2 (germline): KGHSH, LQKENI. This CDR3 has 13 amino acids. This CDR3 reads CASSPRQFYGYTF. The CDR3 DNA reads TGTGCCAGCTCACCAAGACAGTTCTATGGCTACACCTTC.

The rearrangement uses TRBV9 and TRBJ2-2; 12 bases map to TRBD2. Germline CDR1 reads SGDLS; CDR2 reads YYNGEE. CDR3 length: 18 residues. Trimming cost V 0 bases and J 6 bases; bases outside gene matches: 9. CDR3 in DNA: TGTGCCAGCAGCGTAGAACTAGCGGGGGGCTTCGTTTCCGGGGAGCTGTTTTTT. As protein: CASSVELAGGFVSGELFF.

This clone was recorded many times. The chain is built from TRBV2 and TRBJ1-2; D is undetermined. Trimming removed 3 bases from V and 8 bases from J, with 10 bases in between. CDR3 size: 12 residues. Germline V gene lookup returns CDR1 SNHLY and CDR2 FYNNEI. This CDR3 is CASSDYNLGYTF. The CDR3, as DNA: TGTGCCAGCAGTGATTACAACCTGGGCTACACCTTC.

The chain carries TRBV19 and TRBJ1-1; D possibly corresponds to TRBD1 (5 bases). Trimming left V 4 bases short and J 0 bases short, with 12 bases between. This CDR3 spans 15 amino acids. Germline V gene lookup returns CDR1 LNHDA and CDR2 SQIVND (reference sequence). CDR3 bases: TGTGCCAGTAGTACGGGCGGGGGGATGAACACTGAAGCTTTCTTT. Its protein product is CASSTGGGMNTEAFF.

The rearrangement uses TRBV19 and TRBJ1-1, with a weak D call TRBD1 (6 bases). Germline V gene sequence: CDR1 LNHDA, CDR2 SQIVND (reference sequence). Trimming took off 8 bases at V and 5 bases at J, with 18 bases between the two ends. CDR3 length: 14 amino acids. The CDR3 loop is CASGPWTVKTEAFF. As DNA, the CDR3 is TGTGCCAGTGGACCGTGGACAGTTAAGACTGAAGCTTTCTTT.